This entry features one T cell receptor beta chain sequence. After removal of 3 bases from V and 3 bases from J, the junction contained 3 bases not matched to a gene. Per germline, CDR1 KGHDR and CDR2 SFDVKD. The CDR3 contains 17 residues. The assay was immunoSEQ multiplex PCR, and TCRdb's table has in-frame clones only and misses some. The top ten hold 3% to 4.5% of the sample, which has 350,000 to 450,000 clones, approximately 81% seen once. These data come from a study of blood T cell repertoires in COVID-19. The overall study: The samples span acute and convalescent COVID-19 from the United States, Italy and Spain. Nucleic acid was either cDNA or gDNA, and it came from T cells, B-cell-depleted T cells, or PBMCs.

This receptor was taken from a young woman with acute or convalescent COVID-19. Sequenced sample: peripheral blood. V is TRBV24-1 and J is TRBJ2-2, with TRBD2 matching 13 bases. The DNA for the CDR3 is TGTGCCACCAGTGATCCGGGACTAGCGGGACACACCGGGGAGCTGTTTTTT. Translation gives CATSDPGLAGHTGELFF.